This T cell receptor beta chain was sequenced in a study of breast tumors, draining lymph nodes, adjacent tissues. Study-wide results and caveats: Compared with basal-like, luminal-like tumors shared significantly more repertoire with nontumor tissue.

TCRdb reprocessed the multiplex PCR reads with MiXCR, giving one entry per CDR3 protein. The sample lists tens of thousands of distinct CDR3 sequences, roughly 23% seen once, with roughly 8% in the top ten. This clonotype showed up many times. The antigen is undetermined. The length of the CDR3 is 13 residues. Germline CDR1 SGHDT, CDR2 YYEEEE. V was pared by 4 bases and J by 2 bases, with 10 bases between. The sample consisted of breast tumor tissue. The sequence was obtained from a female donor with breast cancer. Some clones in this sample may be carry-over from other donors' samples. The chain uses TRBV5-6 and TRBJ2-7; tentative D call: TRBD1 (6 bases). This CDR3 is CASSRTDAYEQYF. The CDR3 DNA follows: TGTGCCAGCAGCAGGACAGATGCCTACGAGCAGTACTTC.